This TCR beta chain was recovered during a study of blood T cell repertoires in COVID-19. Individuals drawn from 24 US areas were about 18 to 100 years old. The method was immunoSEQ multiplex PCR; TCRdb's version includes in-frame clones alone and lacks a portion of them. Of under 300,000 clones in the sample, roughly nine tenths were seen once. Germline CDR1 reads SGHTA; CDR2 reads FQGNSA. The V and J ends lost 4 bases and 3 bases, in that order; junction bases with no gene match: 8. The CDR3 is 15 amino acids. This TCR derives from a woman aged 60-75 years who had recovered from COVID-19. Sequenced: PBMCs or T cells enriched from blood (not recorded which). The chain joins TRBV7-2 to TRBJ2-7, with TRBD1 matching over 8 bases. The CDR3: CASSSTGDIRYEQYF. The CDR3, as DNA: TGTGCCAGCAGCTCGACAGGGGACATCCGCTACGAGCAGTACTTC.